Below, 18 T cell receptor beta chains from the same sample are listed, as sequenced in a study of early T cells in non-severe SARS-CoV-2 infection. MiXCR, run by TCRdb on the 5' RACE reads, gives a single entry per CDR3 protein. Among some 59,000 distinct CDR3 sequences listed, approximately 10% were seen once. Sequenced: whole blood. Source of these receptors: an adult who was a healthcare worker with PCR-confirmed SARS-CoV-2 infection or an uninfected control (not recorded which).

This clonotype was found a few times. The CDR3 region has the DNA TGTGCCAGCAGCCAAGATCCGACAGTGACTAATGAAAAACTGTTTTTT. This codes for CASSQDPTVTNEKLFF. This chain uses TRBV3-1 with TRBJ1-4; the D gene is possibly TRBD1 (5 bases). The length of the CDR3 is 16 residues. Germline V gives CDR1 LGHDT, CDR2 YNNKEL (reference sequence). The V end lost 0 bases, the J end lost 2 bases, and 10 bases lay between the germline ends.

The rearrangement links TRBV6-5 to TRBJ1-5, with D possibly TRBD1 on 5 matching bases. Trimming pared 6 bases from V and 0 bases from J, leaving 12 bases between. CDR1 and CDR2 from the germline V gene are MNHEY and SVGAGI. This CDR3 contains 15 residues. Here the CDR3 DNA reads TGTGCCAGCAGCAGGGCCGCATATAGCAATCAGCCCCAGCATTTT. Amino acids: CASSRAAYSNQPQHF.

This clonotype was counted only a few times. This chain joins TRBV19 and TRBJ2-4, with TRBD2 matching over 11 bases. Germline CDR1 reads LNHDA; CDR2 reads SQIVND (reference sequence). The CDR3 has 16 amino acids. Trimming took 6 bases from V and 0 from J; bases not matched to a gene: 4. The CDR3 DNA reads TGTGCCAGTAGGCCGACTAGCGGGGTAGCCAAAAACATTCAGTACTTC. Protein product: CASRPTSGVAKNIQYF.

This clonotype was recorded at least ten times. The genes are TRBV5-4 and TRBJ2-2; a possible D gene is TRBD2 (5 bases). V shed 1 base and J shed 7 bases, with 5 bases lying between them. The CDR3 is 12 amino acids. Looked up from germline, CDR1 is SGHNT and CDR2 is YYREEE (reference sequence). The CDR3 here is CASSLRDGELFF. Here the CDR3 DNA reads TGTGCCAGCAGCTTGCGGGACGGGGAGCTGTTTTTT.

CDR3 amino acids: CATSETGNQPQHF. Here the CDR3 DNA reads TGTGCCACCAGTGAGACAGGAAACCAGCCCCAGCATTTT. The V and J genes are TRBV24-1 and TRBJ1-5; D is possibly TRBD1 (6 bases). Trimming removed 4 bases from V and 7 bases from J, with 10 bases in between. Germline-derived CDR1 and CDR2 are KGHDR and SFDVKD. The CDR3 runs 13 residues.

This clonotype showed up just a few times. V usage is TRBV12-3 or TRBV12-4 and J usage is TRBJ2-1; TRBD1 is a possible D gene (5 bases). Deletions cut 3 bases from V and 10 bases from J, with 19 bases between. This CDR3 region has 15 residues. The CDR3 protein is CASSLGGAGLGEQFF. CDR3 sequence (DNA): TGTGCCAGCAGTTTGGGTGGGGCCGGCCTGGGGGAGCAGTTCTTC.

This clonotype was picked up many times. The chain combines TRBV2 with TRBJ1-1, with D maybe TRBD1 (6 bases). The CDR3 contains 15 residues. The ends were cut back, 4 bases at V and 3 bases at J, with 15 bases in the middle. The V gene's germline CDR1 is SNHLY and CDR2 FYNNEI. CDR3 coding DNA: TGTGCCAGCAGTGCCGCGGGGGCGCGGGACACTGAAGCTTTCTTT. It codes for CASSAAGARDTEAFF.

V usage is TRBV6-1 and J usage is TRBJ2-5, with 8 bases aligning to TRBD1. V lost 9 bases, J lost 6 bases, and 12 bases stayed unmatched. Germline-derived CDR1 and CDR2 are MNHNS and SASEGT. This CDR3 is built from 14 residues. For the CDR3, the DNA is TGTGCCAGTCGTTACGACAGGGGCGGACAGACCCAGTACTTC. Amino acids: CASRYDRGGQTQYF.

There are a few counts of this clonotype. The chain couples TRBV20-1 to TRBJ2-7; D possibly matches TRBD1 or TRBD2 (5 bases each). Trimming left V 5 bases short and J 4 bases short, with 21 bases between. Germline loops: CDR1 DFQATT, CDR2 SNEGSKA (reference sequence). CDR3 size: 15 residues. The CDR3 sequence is CSAYSPGPRGYEQYF. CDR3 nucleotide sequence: TGCAGTGCTTATTCTCCGGGACCCAGAGGGTACGAGCAGTACTTC.

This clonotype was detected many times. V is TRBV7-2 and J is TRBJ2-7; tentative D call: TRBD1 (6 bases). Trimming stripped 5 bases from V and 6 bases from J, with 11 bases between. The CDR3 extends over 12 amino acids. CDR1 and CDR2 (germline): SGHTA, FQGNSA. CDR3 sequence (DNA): TGTGCCAGCAGCCAGGGGAGATCCGAGCAGTACTTC. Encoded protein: CASSQGRSEQYF. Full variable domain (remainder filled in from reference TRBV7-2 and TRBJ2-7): GAGVSQSPSNKVTEKGKDVELRCDPISGHTALYWYRQSLGQGLEFLIYFQGNSAPDKSGLPSDRFSAERTGGSVSTLTIQRTQQEDSAVYLCASSQGRSEQYFGPGTRLTVT.

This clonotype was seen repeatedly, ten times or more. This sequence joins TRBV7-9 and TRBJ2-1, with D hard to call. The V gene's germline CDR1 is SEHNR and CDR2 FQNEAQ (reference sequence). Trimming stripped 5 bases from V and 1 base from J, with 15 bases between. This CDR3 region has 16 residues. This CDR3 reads CASSPRRVGSYNEQFF. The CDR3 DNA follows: TGTGCCAGCAGCCCAAGACGGGTAGGGTCCTACAATGAGCAGTTCTTC.

CDR3 amino acids: CASRTGGSAGELFF. DNA of the CDR3: TGTGCCAGCCGGACTGGCGGGTCCGCCGGGGAGCTGTTTTTT. The chain combines TRBV7-2 with TRBJ2-2; D perhaps matches TRBD2 (5 bases). The CDR3 consists of 14 residues. Germline-derived CDR1 and CDR2 are SGHTA and FQGNSA. Trimming shortened V by 8 bases and J by 6 bases, and 16 bases separated the two germline ends.

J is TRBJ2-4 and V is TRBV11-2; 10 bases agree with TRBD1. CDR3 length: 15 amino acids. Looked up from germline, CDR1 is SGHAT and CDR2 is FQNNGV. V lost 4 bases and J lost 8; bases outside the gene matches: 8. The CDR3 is CASSSLSGTGDIQYF. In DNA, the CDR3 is TGTGCCAGCAGCTCCCTATCCGGGACAGGGGACATTCAGTACTTC.

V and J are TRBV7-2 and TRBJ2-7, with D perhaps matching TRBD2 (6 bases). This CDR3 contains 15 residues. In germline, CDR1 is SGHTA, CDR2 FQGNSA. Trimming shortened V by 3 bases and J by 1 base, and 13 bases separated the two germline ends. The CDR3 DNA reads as TGTGCCAGCAGCTTTTGGGTAGCGGAGTCCTACGAGCAGTACTTC. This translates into CASSFWVAESYEQYF.

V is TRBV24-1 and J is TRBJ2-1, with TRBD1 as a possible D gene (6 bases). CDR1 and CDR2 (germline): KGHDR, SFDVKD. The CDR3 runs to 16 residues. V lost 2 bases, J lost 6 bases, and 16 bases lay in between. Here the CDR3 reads CATSDSLPGTSNEQFF. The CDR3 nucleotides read TGTGCCACCAGTGATTCTTTGCCCGGGACAAGCAATGAGCAGTTCTTC.

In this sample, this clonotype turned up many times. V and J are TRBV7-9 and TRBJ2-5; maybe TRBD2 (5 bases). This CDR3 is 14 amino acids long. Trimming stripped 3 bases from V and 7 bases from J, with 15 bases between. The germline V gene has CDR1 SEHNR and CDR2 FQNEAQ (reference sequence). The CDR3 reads CASSLPSPAGTQYF. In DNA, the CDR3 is TGTGCCAGCAGCTTGCCTTCCCCCGCGGGGACCCAGTACTTC.

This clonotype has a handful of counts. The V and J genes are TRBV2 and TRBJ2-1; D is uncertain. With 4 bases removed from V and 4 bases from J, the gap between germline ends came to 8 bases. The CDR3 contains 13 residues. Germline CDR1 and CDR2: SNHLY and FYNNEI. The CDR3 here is CASSVNNYNEQFF. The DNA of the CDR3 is TGTGCCAGCAGTGTAAATAATTACAATGAGCAGTTCTTC.

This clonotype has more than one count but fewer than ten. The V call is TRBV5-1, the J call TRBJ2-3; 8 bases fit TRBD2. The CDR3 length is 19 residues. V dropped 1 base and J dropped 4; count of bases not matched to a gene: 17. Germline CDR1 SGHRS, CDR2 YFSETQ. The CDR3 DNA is TGCGCCAGCAGCTTGTACTTGGCGGGGGGCAGGATCACGCCAGATACGCAGTATTTT. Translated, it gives CASSLYLAGGRITPDTQYF.